A selection of T cell receptor beta chains follows, all from one sample in a study of T-cell reconstitution after alpha-beta-depleted transplantation in children. One entry per CDR3 protein results from TCRdb running MiXCR on the PCR reads. The sample lists about 610,000 distinct CDR3 sequences; roughly a tenth were seen once. The sequences come from PBMCs from the stem cell graft donor, collected from the stem cell graft. Every receptor here comes from a human donor who donated a stem cell graft to a child with acute myeloid leukemia. The CDR3 runs from the conserved cysteine through the conserved F or W. The D gene is left open where the match is weak. The listing skips clone size in some rows; elsewhere it reads once, few, many or a size class.

>TRBD2|TRBV9|TRBJ2-2|15|many
CASSVTREGTGELFF
TGTGCCAGCAGCGTAACCAGGGAGGGGACCGGGGAGCTGTTTTTT
>-|TRBV28|TRBJ2-7|14|-
CASSSDSGAYEQYF
TGTGCCAGCAGTTCGGACTCAGGGGCCTACGAGCAGTACTTC
>-|TRBV20-1|TRBJ2-2|16|-
CSARDTRQVHTGELFF
TGCAGTGCTAGAGATACGAGACAGGTTCACACCGGGGAGCTGTTTTTT
>TRBD2|TRBV3-1|TRBJ2-5|16|few
CASSQDPSGRMETQYF
TGTGCCAGCAGCCAAGATCCTAGCGGGAGGATGGAGACCCAGTACTTC
>-|TRBV9|TRBJ1-2|15|few
CASSVDPGTNYGYTF
TGTGCCAGCAGCGTAGATCCCGGGACTAACTATGGCTACACCTTC
>-|TRBV9|TRBJ2-1|14|few
CASSVVAGVNEQFF
TGTGCCAGCAGCGTAGTAGCAGGGGTAAATGAGCAGTTCTTC
>-|TRBV4-2|TRBJ2-7|14|-
CASSQVQGSYEQYF
TGTGCCAGCAGCCAAGTCCAGGGCTCCTACGAGCAGTACTTC
>-|TRBV6-1|TRBJ2-1|12|many
CASSEQGLEQFF
TGTGCCAGCAGTGAACAGGGGCTTGAGCAGTTCTTC
>-|TRBV20-1|TRBJ2-3|15|-
CSARRGASGTDTQYF
TGCAGTGCTAGGCGCGGGGCTAGCGGCACAGATACGCAGTATTTT
>TRBD1|TRBV20-1|TRBJ2-7|15|few
CSARGEQGSPYEQYF
TGCAGTGCTAGAGGTGAACAGGGGTCACCCTACGAGCAGTACTTC
>TRBD2|TRBV4-3|TRBJ2-2|17|-
CASSQELPGGDTGELFF
TGCGCCAGCAGCCAAGAATTGCCGGGAGGGGACACCGGGGAGCTGTTTTTT
>-|TRBV12-3/TRBV12-4|TRBJ1-5|15|-
CASSLQDYSNQPQHF
TGTGCCAGCAGTCTACAGGATTATAGCAATCAGCCCCAGCATTTT
>TRBD1|TRBV28|TRBJ2-3|11|many
CASSGKDRESF
TGTGCCAGCAGTGGTAAGGACAGGGAGTCTTTT
>TRBD2|TRBV9|TRBJ2-7|16|many
CASSATSGRAGDEQYF
TGTGCCAGCAGCGCGACTAGCGGGAGGGCAGGGGACGAGCAGTACTTC
>-|TRBV7-3|TRBJ2-3|19|few
CASSLKGERAARFTDTQYF
TGTGCCAGCAGCTTAAAGGGTGAGAGAGCGGCGCGCTTCACAGATACGCAGTATTTT
>-|TRBV27|TRBJ1-5|15|-
CASTQRGGSNQPQHF
TGTGCCAGCACCCAAAGGGGGGGGTCGAATCAGCCCCAGCATTTT
>TRBD2|TRBV9|TRBJ2-3|21|many
CASSVGLAGPPGAPYTDTQYF
TGTGCCAGCAGCGTAGGACTAGCGGGACCCCCGGGAGCCCCTTACACAGATACGCAGTATTTT
>-|TRBV20-1|TRBJ1-5|13|many
CSAALTLGQPQHF
TGCAGTGCTGCACTCACATTGGGGCAGCCCCAGCATTTT
>TRBD2|TRBV7-7|TRBJ2-5|16|-
CASSLGSGRTYETQYF
TGTGCTAGCAGCTTAGGAAGCGGGAGGACTTATGAGACCCAGTACTTC
>TRBD1|TRBV29-1|TRBJ1-2|13|many
CSVESGTGSGYTF
TGCAGCGTTGAGTCCGGGACAGGGTCTGGCTACACCTTC
>TRBD1|TRBV4-1|TRBJ1-1|16|few
CASSHRLQGGNTEAFF
TGCGCCAGCAGCCACAGATTGCAGGGGGGGAACACTGAAGCTTTCTTT
>-|TRBV5-1|TRBJ2-1|14|-
CASRVAESYNEQFF
TGCGCCAGCCGGGTGGCGGAATCCTACAATGAGCAGTTCTTC
>-|TRBV7-9|TRBJ2-2|17|-
CASSLEASGYYTGELFF
TGTGCCAGCAGCTTAGAAGCAAGCGGGTATTACACCGGGGAGCTGTTTTTT
>-|TRBV6-1|TRBJ2-5|13|-
CASSAQFQETQYF
TGTGCCAGCAGCGCCCAGTTCCAAGAGACCCAGTACTTC
>-|TRBV14|TRBJ2-6|18|-
CASSQGQGSLSGANVLTF
TGTGCCAGCAGCCAAGGGCAGGGAAGCCTCTCTGGGGCCAACGTCCTGACTTTC
>TRBD1|TRBV7-2|TRBJ1-1|14|-
CASSPQGRHTEAFF
TGTGCCAGCAGCCCACAGGGGAGGCACACTGAAGCTTTCTTT
>TRBD1|TRBV18|TRBJ1-5|15|-
CASSPAVQGGQPQHF
TGTGCCAGCTCACCAGCTGTACAGGGGGGGCAGCCCCAGCATTTT
>-|TRBV12-3/TRBV12-4|TRBJ1-1|13|few
CASSFSAGTEAFF
TGTGCCAGCAGTTTTTCTGCTGGCACTGAAGCTTTCTTT
>-|TRBV7-9|TRBJ1-6|15|few
CASSFRDISNSPLHF
TGTGCCAGCAGCTTCCGGGACATTTCTAATTCACCCCTCCACTTT
>-|TRBV10-3|TRBJ2-7|15|few
CAISEPGPPSYEQYF
TGTGCCATCAGTGAGCCGGGACCGCCCTCCTACGAGCAGTACTTC
>TRBD2|TRBV28|TRBJ2-7|14|many
CASRRTSGKYEQYF
TGTGCCAGCAGACGGACTAGCGGGAAATACGAGCAGTACTTC
>TRBD1|TRBV29-1|TRBJ1-4|15|many
CSAFDTGTDNEKLFF
TGCAGCGCCTTTGATACCGGGACAGATAATGAAAAACTGTTTTTT
>-|TRBV4-2|TRBJ1-5|14|few
CASSRDRTGQPQHF
TGTGCCAGCAGCCGCGACAGGACGGGTCAGCCCCAGCATTTT
>-|TRBV2|TRBJ2-7|13|many
CASTSGTDYEQYF
TGTGCCAGCACTAGTGGGACTGACTACGAGCAGTACTTC
>TRBD2|TRBV29-1|TRBJ2-3|14|many
CSVVSSGNTDTQYF
TGCAGCGTTGTTAGTAGCGGGAACACAGATACGCAGTATTTT
>-|TRBV10-3|TRBJ2-3|11|many
CATSNPDTQYF
TGTGCCACCTCAAACCCAGATACGCAGTATTTT
>-|TRBV6-5|TRBJ2-2|14|many
CASSSYRNTGELFF
TGTGCCAGCAGTTCATACAGGAACACCGGGGAGCTGTTTTTT
>TRBD1|TRBV2|TRBJ2-1|17|-
CASTRQGLWISYNEQFF
TGTGCCAGCACCCGACAGGGATTATGGATCTCCTACAATGAGCAGTTCTTC
>-|TRBV27|TRBJ2-5|16|-
CASSFIPIQGWETQYF
TGTGCCAGCAGTTTTATACCGATACAGGGTTGGGAGACCCAGTACTTC
>TRBD1|TRBV5-1|TRBJ1-2|14|-
CASSSGTGRIGYTF
TGCGCCAGCAGCTCCGGGACAGGGCGGATTGGCTACACCTTC
>-|TRBV20-1|TRBJ2-7|14|-
CCAGGRELSYEQYF
TGCTGTGCTGGGGGTAGGGAGCTGTCCTACGAGCAGTACTTC
>-|TRBV15|TRBJ1-4|15|-
CATSTIRLSNEKLFF
TGTGCCACCAGCACGATTCGACTGAGTAATGAAAAACTGTTTTTT
>-|TRBV7-8|TRBJ2-6|19|few
CASSRDSRGIISGANVLTF
TGTGCCAGCAGCCGAGACTCGCGGGGAATCATCTCTGGGGCCAACGTCCTGACTTTC
>TRBD2|TRBV18|TRBJ2-7|16|few
CASSPPTAGGPYEQYF
TGTGCCAGCTCACCACCGACAGCGGGAGGGCCCTACGAGCAGTACTTC
>-|TRBV7-2|TRBJ2-5|14|few
CASSLVWQAETQYF
TGTGCCAGCAGCTTAGTTTGGCAAGCAGAGACCCAGTACTTC
>-|TRBV20-1|TRBJ2-1|13|-
CSARWAESMREFF
TGCAGTGCTAGATGGGCGGAATCAATGAGGGAGTTCTTC
>-|TRBV29-1|TRBJ2-6|14|-
CSVMGHAGANVLTF
TGCAGCGTGATGGGGCACGCTGGGGCCAACGTCCTGACTTTC
>TRBD1|TRBV20-1|TRBJ2-1|12|few
CSAASTGGGQFF
TGCAGTGCTGCATCCACAGGGGGCGGGCAGTTCTTC
>TRBD2|TRBV6-2/TRBV6-3|TRBJ2-1|16|many
CASRSTTSGRSNEQFF
TGTGCCAGCAGAAGTACCACTAGCGGGAGAAGCAATGAGCAGTTCTTC
>-|TRBV20-1|TRBJ2-1|12|-
CSARGVLTEQFF
TGCAGTGCTAGAGGGGTCCTTACCGAGCAGTTCTTC
>-|TRBV12-3/TRBV12-4|TRBJ1-3|13|many
CASSLPGLNTIYF
TGTGCCAGCAGTTTGCCCGGTCTGAACACCATATATTTT